This T cell receptor (beta chain) emerged from a study of untreated major depressive disorder. Trimming took 7 bases from V and 3 from J; bases not matched to a gene: 6. Germline loops: CDR1 MDHEN, CDR2 SYDVKM. The CDR3 has 14 residues. Sequencing was performed with immunoSEQ multiplex PCR; in TCRdb, only in-frame clones are kept and a portion is missing. The sample contains around 20,000 clones, approximately 89% of which appear only once. As regards this clone: Its antigen is still unknown.

Findings and caveats of the study: CD4+ T cells from depressed patients used TRBV05-01 (Vbeta 5.1) more often than controls.

The J gene is TRBJ1-1, the V gene TRBV28; 9 positions agree with TRBD1. This clonotype originated in a woman between 40 and 50 years old in good health. Sequencing was carried out using CD4+ T cells from PBMCs. The CDR3 region has the DNA TGTGCCAGCACCCCCGGGACAGGGCACACTGAAGCTTTCTTT. This encodes CASTPGTGHTEAFF.